The 6 T cell receptor beta chains below were found in one sample sequenced in a study of beta chain features in type 1 diabetes. Findings and limits, study-wide: The study found moderately but significantly shorter TCRB CDR3s in all four CD4+ subsets of Type 1 diabetes patients.

These receptors' antigens are unknown. The entirety of the isolated RNA underwent reverse transcription, so expressed TCRB transcripts were sequenced. Clones were read by immunoSEQ multiplex PCR, and TCRdb kept only the in-frame ones, dropping some. The sample includes 100,000 to 150,000 clones, approximately 15% of them seen just once. The sample taken for sequencing was central memory CD4+ T cells from blood. Receptors originate from a man aged 18 to 35 with type 1 diabetes.

The V call is TRBV5-6, the J call TRBJ1-1, with TRBD1 as a possible D gene (6 bases). The CDR3 length is 14 residues. Per germline, CDR1 SGHDT and CDR2 YYEEEE. The V end was cut by 6 bases, the J end by 1 base, with 13 bases between. DNA of the CDR3: TGTGCCAGCATCCCCTCGGGACAGAACACTGAAGCTTTCTTT. This gives the protein CASIPSGQNTEAFF.

This chain connects TRBV5-1 to TRBJ2-1; D perhaps matches TRBD2 (6 bases). This CDR3 comprises 13 residues. Between the trimmed V and J ends, which lost 3 bases and 7 bases, there was a span of 11 bases. Germline values: CDR1 SGHRS, CDR2 YFSETQ. DNA of the CDR3: TGCGCCAGCAGCTCGGAGGGCCGGAATGAGCAGTTCTTC. Protein product: CASSSEGRNEQFF.

This clone was observed at least ten times. The chain joins TRBV19 to TRBJ2-6; D might be TRBD1 (6 bases). The germline V gene encodes CDR1 LNHDA and CDR2 SQIVND (reference sequence). V was shortened by 4 bases and J by 1 base, with 8 bases between the two germline ends. This CDR3 is 15 amino acids long. The CDR3 DNA follows: TGTGCCAGTAGTAAACAGGGTTCTGGGGCCAACGTCCTGACTTTC. Its translation: CASSKQGSGANVLTF.

V gene TRBV29-1 combines with J gene TRBJ2-3, with 7 bases lining up with TRBD2. CDR3 length equals 15 residues. V shed 2 bases and J 5 bases; nucleotides not matched to a gene: 10. Germline-derived CDR1 and CDR2 are SQVTM and ANQGSEA. This CDR3 reads CSVELPAWGGDTQYF. The CDR3 DNA sequence: TGCAGCGTTGAACTCCCAGCTTGGGGGGGAGATACGCAGTATTTT.

This clone has a handful of counts. The chain couples TRBV9 to TRBJ1-1; a possible D gene is TRBD1 (5 bases). Germline lookup yields CDR1 SGDLS and CDR2 YYNGEE. The CDR3 has 13 residues. V lost 4 bases, J lost 10 bases, and 17 bases lay in between. The CDR3 here is CASSNQGRSVAFF. The DNA of the CDR3 is TGTGCCAGCAGCAACCAGGGCAGGTCGGTAGCTTTCTTT. The complete variable domain, with remaining parts taken from reference TRBV9 and TRBJ1-1, reads DSGVTQTPKHLITATGQRVTLRCSPRSGDLSVYWYQQSLDQGLQFLIQYYNGEERAKGNILERFSAQQFPDLHSELNLSSLELGDSALYFCASSNQGRSVAFFGQGTRLTVV.

There are a few counts of this clone. The J gene is TRBJ1-2, the V gene TRBV4-2; D is unresolved. Germline-derived CDR1 and CDR2 are LGHNA and YNFKEQ. The V gene lost 0 bases and the J gene lost 4 bases, with 6 bases spanning the gap. The length of the CDR3 is 13 residues. CDR3 amino acids: CASSQDEGYGYTF. CDR3 sequence (DNA): TGTGCCAGCAGCCAAGATGAGGGCTATGGCTACACCTTC.